One sample yielded the 29 T cell receptor beta chains listed below, sequenced in a study. MiXCR, applied by TCRdb to the 5' RACE reads, yields one record per CDR3 protein. The sample holds under 15,000 distinct CDR3 sequences; 20% to 30% are singletons and the top ten take 3% to 3.5%. The sample was naive CD4+ T cells sorted from blood. The subset: naive CD4+ T cells, CD4+CD45RA+CD25-. These receptors were collected from a female donor with breast cancer.

This clonotype was observed at least ten times. The V call is TRBV12-3 or TRBV12-4, the J call TRBJ2-1; D is perhaps TRBD2 (5 bases). CDR3 length equals 14 residues. V was pared by 4 bases and J by 4 bases, with 11 bases between. CDR3 bases: TGTGCCAGCAGTTCCTTCGGGGAATACAATGAGCAGTTCTTC. Encoded protein: CASSSFGEYNEQFF.

This clonotype came up many times. The gene calls are TRBV6-5 and TRBJ2-3; 11 bases match TRBD2. The CDR3 runs to 16 residues. In germline, CDR1 is MNHEY, CDR2 SVGAGI. V gave up 5 bases and J gave up 6 bases; unmatched junction bases: 10. The CDR3 nucleotides are TGTGCCAGCAGTGGAGGGATGACTAGCGGGATTGATACGCAGTATTTT. Its translation is CASSGGMTSGIDTQYF.

This clonotype was picked up a small number of times. The gene calls are TRBV28 and TRBJ1-5; D is undetermined. The CDR3 length is 16 residues. With 3 bases removed from V and 2 bases from J, the gap between germline ends came to 14 bases. Germline V gives CDR1 MDHEN, CDR2 SYDVKM. The chain's CDR3 is CASSLEGSVGNQPQHF. The CDR3 DNA follows: TGTGCCAGCAGTTTGGAAGGGAGTGTGGGCAATCAGCCCCAGCATTTT.

This clonotype is medium-sized within its sample. This chain joins TRBV6-1 and TRBJ1-1; no firm D call. Germline assignment: CDR1 MNHNS and CDR2 SASEGT. The CDR3 sequence is 12 residues long. V lost 5 bases, J lost 1 base, and 5 bases lay in between. The CDR3 DNA is TGTGCCAGCAGTAGGACGAACACTGAAGCTTTCTTT. It is translated as CASSRTNTEAFF.

Judged by abundance, this clonotype is medium-sized. This sequence joins TRBV20-1 and TRBJ2-3; no firm D call. Germline CDR1 reads DFQATT; CDR2 reads SNEGSKA (reference sequence). Trimming shortened V by 4 bases and J by 0 bases, and 14 bases separated the two germline ends. CDR3 length: 15 amino acids. The CDR3, as DNA: TGCAGTGCTAAGACCCGACAACTTAGCACAGATACGCAGTATTTT. Its translation is CSAKTRQLSTDTQYF.

Concerning this clonotype: This may be a read error, as it is one base from a much larger clone. CDR3 region: CASSDKNIQYF. DNA for the CDR3: TGTGCCAGCAGTGACAAAAACATTCAGTACTTC. The chain employs TRBV6-5 and TRBJ2-4; no clear D. Germline-derived CDR1 and CDR2 are MNHEY and SVGAGI. Trimming removed 5 bases at V and 3 bases at J, with 2 bases between. CDR3 length: 11 residues.

Remarks on this clonotype: Since a much larger clone is just one base distant, this may be a read error. J is TRBJ1-5 and V is TRBV4-1; no clear D gene. Trimming stripped 3 bases from V and 1 base from J, with 16 bases between. The length of the CDR3 is 17 residues. Germline loops: CDR1 MGHRA, CDR2 YSYEKL. DNA of the CDR3: TGCGCCAGCAGCCATGAAGTCGGTGGTCGGAGCAATCAGCCCCAGCATTTT. This sequence encodes CASSHEVGGRSNQPQHF.

At least ten counts were recorded for this clonotype. The chain combines TRBV7-9 with TRBJ1-1, with D hard to call. Trimming took 2 bases from V and 4 from J, leaving 11 bases between them. Germline V CDR1 and CDR2: SEHNR, FQNEAQ (reference sequence). This CDR3 contains 14 residues. CDR3 loop: CASSLKNRGTEAFF. The CDR3 nucleotides read TGTGCCAGCAGCTTAAAGAATCGGGGCACTGAAGCTTTCTTT.

About this clonotype itself: A read error may explain this, as a much larger clone is one base away. J is TRBJ2-7 and V is TRBV20-1, with D tentatively TRBD2 (5 bases). CDR3 length equals 13 residues. Germline CDR1 reads DFQATT; CDR2 reads SNEGSKA (reference sequence). The CDR3 reads CSARVGKPRERYF. The DNA of the CDR3 is TGCAGTGCTAGAGTCGGAAAACCAAGGGAGCGGTACTTC.

This clonotype is labeled medium-sized (0.01 to 0.1%). The chain has TRBV20-1 and TRBJ1-1, with D uncertain. The CDR3 covers 12 residues. CDR1 and CDR2 (germline): DFQATT, SNEGSKA (reference sequence). V was clipped by 6 bases and J by 7 bases, with 15 bases between them. CDR3 residues: CSAPISGIEAFF. In DNA form, the CDR3 reads TGCAGTGCCCCCATTAGCGGAATTGAAGCTTTCTTT.

There are many counts of this clonotype. The chain carries TRBV6-5 and TRBJ1-1, with a tentative D call TRBD1 (5 bases). V dropped 0 bases and J dropped 0 bases, with 8 bases sitting between them. From germline, CDR1 is MNHEY and CDR2 SVGAGI. CDR3 length equals 15 residues. The CDR3 loop is CASSYSGRLNTEAFF. CDR3 nucleotide sequence: TGTGCCAGCAGTTACTCGGGACGGTTGAACACTGAAGCTTTCTTT.

This clonotype was counted many times. The rearrangement joins TRBV6-1 to TRBJ2-7; no clear D gene. The germline V and J ends were trimmed by 6 bases and 2 bases, with 8 bases remaining between them. This CDR3 comprises 12 residues. Germline loops: CDR1 MNHNS, CDR2 SASEGT. CDR3 residues: CASSNLAYEQYF. The CDR3 DNA is TGTGCCAGCAGCAACCTCGCCTACGAGCAGTACTTC.

In this sample, this clonotype turned up many times. V gene TRBV24-1 combines with J gene TRBJ2-1; TRBD2 matches at 7 bases. The CDR3 is 16 amino acids. The germline gives CDR1 KGHDR, CDR2 SFDVKD. Germline trimming cut 7 bases from V and 0 bases from J; bases unmatched to any gene: 8. As DNA, the CDR3 is TGTGCCACCAGCCGGGAGGTAGCGGGCTCCTACAATGAGCAGTTCTTC. Its protein is CATSREVAGSYNEQFF.

V is TRBV5-1 and J is TRBJ2-7, with D perhaps matching TRBD1 (6 bases). This CDR3 region has 14 residues. Between the trimmed V and J ends, which lost 2 bases and 2 bases, there was a span of 11 bases. CDR1 is SGHRS and CDR2 is YFSETQ in the germline V gene. The CDR3 region is CASSLEGTTYEQYF. CDR3 sequence (DNA): TGCGCCAGCAGCTTAGAAGGGACAACCTACGAGCAGTACTTC.

The chain couples TRBV5-1 to TRBJ2-3; D remains unclear. The CDR3 totals 15 residues. The germline V and J ends were trimmed by 0 bases and 1 base, with 9 bases remaining between them. Germline V gives CDR1 SGHRS, CDR2 YFSETQ. The CDR3 region has the DNA TGCGCCAGCAGCTTGGAGGTTCCCGGCACAGATACGCAGTATTTT. Its protein is CASSLEVPGTDTQYF.

By sample share, this clonotype is medium-sized. The CDR3 loop is CSFLGQFSYNEQFF. The CDR3 DNA sequence: TGCAGTTTCCTCGGACAGTTCTCCTACAATGAGCAGTTCTTC. V and J are TRBV20-1 and TRBJ2-1; D possibly corresponds to TRBD1 (6 bases). Germline V CDR1 and CDR2: DFQATT, SNEGSKA (reference sequence). With 8 bases removed from V and 0 bases from J, the gap between germline ends came to 14 bases. This CDR3 region has 14 residues.

This clonotype occurred many times. The rearrangement joins TRBV6-2 or TRBV6-3 to TRBJ1-5; D remains unclear. The CDR3 consists of 17 residues. V shed 4 bases and J shed 7 bases, with 23 bases lying between them. The V gene's germline CDR1 is MNHEY and CDR2 SVGEGT. The CDR3 region has the DNA TGTGCCAGCAGTTCACTGCCCCAAGGGCTACAAGGACAGCCCCAGCATTTT. The encoded protein is CASSSLPQGLQGQPQHF.

In the case of this clonotype: With a much larger clone just one base away, this may be a read error. V usage is TRBV7-9 and J usage is TRBJ1-1; TRBD1 is a possible D gene (6 bases). V lost 3 bases to trimming and J lost 6 bases, with 11 bases between them. Germline values: CDR1 SEHNR, CDR2 FQNEAQ (reference sequence). The CDR3 runs 13 residues. CDR3 in amino acids: CASSFTGSSEAFF. For the CDR3, the DNA is TGTGCCAGCAGCTTCACAGGGAGCTCTGAAGCTTTCTTT.

To note about this clonotype: Possible read error: a much larger clone is one base away. This chain connects TRBV6-1 to TRBJ2-3; D not certain. The CDR3 loop spans 11 amino acids. Germline V gene lookup returns CDR1 MNHNS and CDR2 SASEGT. Trimming cost V 9 bases and J 6 bases, with 10 bases left between them. CDR3 coding DNA: TGTGCCAGTGGCCGGATGGATACGCAGTATTTT. It yields the protein CASGRMDTQYF.

As regards this clonotype: A much larger clone sits a single nucleotide away, making a read error possible. The CDR3 end shows no conserved phenylalanine or tryptophan, and so a read error is likely. The chain links TRBV10-3 to TRBJ2-1; no firm D call. CDR3 size: 12 residues. CDR1 is ENHRY and CDR2 is SYGVKD in the germline V gene. Trimming shortened V by 4 bases and J by 7 bases, and 8 bases separated the two germline ends. CDR3 DNA sequence: TGTGCCATCAGTGTGATCGGGAATGAGCAGTTCCTC. It specifies CAISVIGNEQFL.

This rearrangement joins TRBV6-5 to TRBJ1-1, with D uncertain. The germline CDR1 and CDR2 sequences are MNHEY and SVGAGI. Trimming stripped 5 bases from V and 4 bases from J, with 14 bases between. The CDR3 extends over 14 amino acids. CDR3 in amino acids: CASSGPMRSTEAFF. CDR3 bases: TGTGCCAGCAGTGGGCCCATGCGAAGCACTGAAGCTTTCTTT.

As concerns this clonotype: A clone one base away is much larger, so this may be a read error. The chain combines TRBV6-5 with TRBJ2-2, with D possibly being TRBD1 (7 bases). CDR3 size: 17 residues. Germline assignment: CDR1 MNHEY and CDR2 SVGAGI. As DNA, the CDR3 is TGTGCCAGCAGAACCTCCTCGACAGGGAAGGGAGTCGGGGGGCTGTTTTTT. Translation: CASRTSSTGKGVGGLFF.

This clonotype has a count of ten or more. The V and J genes are TRBV7-3 and TRBJ2-6; D gene uncertain. The CDR3 sequence is 16 residues long. Germline lookup yields CDR1 SGHTA and CDR2 FQGTGA. Trimming removed 5 bases from V and 0 bases from J, with 11 bases in between. The chain's CDR3 is CASSKKQTSGANVLTF. CDR3 coding DNA: TGTGCCAGCAGCAAAAAACAAACCTCTGGGGCCAACGTCCTGACTTTC. The full variable domain, in which reference TRBV7-3 and TRBJ2-6 provide the parts outside the CDR3, is GAGVSQTPSNKVTEKGKYVELRCDPISGHTALYWYRQSLGQGPEFLIYFQGTGAADDSGLPNDRFFAVRPEGSVSTLKIQRTERGDSAVYLCASSKKQTSGANVLTFGAGSRLTVL.

This clonotype is categorized as medium-sized. This chain joins TRBV20-1 and TRBJ1-2; unclear D gene. Germline values: CDR1 DFQATT, CDR2 SNEGSKA (reference sequence). CDR3 size: 11 residues. The V and J ends lost 5 bases and 5 bases respectively, with 9 bases between them. The CDR3 DNA reads as TGCAGTGCTCCTGTCCATTATGGCTACACCTTC. This sequence encodes CSAPVHYGYTF.

This clonotype has a count of ten or more. The V call is TRBV25-1, the J call TRBJ2-7; D is unresolved. The CDR3 has 12 amino acids. Germline CDR1 reads MGHDK; CDR2 reads SYGVNS. V lost 3 bases and J lost 2, with 5 bases in between. The chain's CDR3 is CASSDTTYEQYF. The DNA of the CDR3 is TGTGCCAGCAGTGATACCACCTACGAGCAGTACTTC.

This clonotype was counted between two and nine times. A clone one base away is much larger, so this may be a read error. The J gene is TRBJ2-3, the V gene TRBV9, with unresolved D. Trimming left V 0 bases short and J 0 bases short, with 5 bases between. This CDR3 spans 14 amino acids. CDR1 SGDLS and CDR2 YYNGEE come from the germline V gene. CDR3 nucleotides: TGTGCCAGCAGCGTAGACTGTAGCACAGATACGCAGTATTTT. It yields the protein CASSVDCSTDTQYF.

The chain uses TRBV20-1 and TRBJ1-2, with TRBD1 matching 10 bases. V dropped 4 bases and J dropped 7; count of bases not matched to a gene: 6. In germline, CDR1 is DFQATT, CDR2 SNEGSKA (reference sequence). The CDR3 spans 13 residues. For the CDR3, the DNA is TGCAGTGCTATATTAGACAGGGGGCGTGGCTACACCTTC. It codes for CSAILDRGRGYTF.

By sample share, this clonotype is medium-sized (0.01 to 0.1%). This chain uses TRBV5-1 with TRBJ2-6, with D uncertain. CDR1 is SGHRS, CDR2 YFSETQ, per germline. Trimming left V 0 bases short and J 0 bases short, with 16 bases between. The CDR3 is 19 amino acids. This CDR3 is CASSLEGRALSSGANVLTF. In nucleotides, the CDR3 is TGCGCCAGCAGCTTGGAGGGCCGGGCCCTCTCCTCTGGGGCCAACGTCCTGACTTTC. The full variable domain, in which reference TRBV5-1 and TRBJ2-6 provide the parts outside the CDR3, is KAGVTQTPRYLIKTRGQQVTLSCSPISGHRSVSWYQQTPGQGLQFLFEYFSETQRNKGNFPGRFSGRQFSNSRSEMNVSTLELGDSALYLCASSLEGRALSSGANVLTFGAGSRLTVL.

This clonotype was counted many times. The chain recombines TRBV9 with TRBJ2-3; possible D gene TRBD2, 6 bases. CDR1 and CDR2 from the germline V gene are SGDLS and YYNGEE. Trimming stripped 4 bases from V and 3 bases from J, with 12 bases between. CDR3 size: 14 residues. This CDR3 is CASSPGVVTDTQYF. CDR3 nucleotide sequence: TGTGCCAGCAGCCCGGGAGTGGTTACAGATACGCAGTATTTT.